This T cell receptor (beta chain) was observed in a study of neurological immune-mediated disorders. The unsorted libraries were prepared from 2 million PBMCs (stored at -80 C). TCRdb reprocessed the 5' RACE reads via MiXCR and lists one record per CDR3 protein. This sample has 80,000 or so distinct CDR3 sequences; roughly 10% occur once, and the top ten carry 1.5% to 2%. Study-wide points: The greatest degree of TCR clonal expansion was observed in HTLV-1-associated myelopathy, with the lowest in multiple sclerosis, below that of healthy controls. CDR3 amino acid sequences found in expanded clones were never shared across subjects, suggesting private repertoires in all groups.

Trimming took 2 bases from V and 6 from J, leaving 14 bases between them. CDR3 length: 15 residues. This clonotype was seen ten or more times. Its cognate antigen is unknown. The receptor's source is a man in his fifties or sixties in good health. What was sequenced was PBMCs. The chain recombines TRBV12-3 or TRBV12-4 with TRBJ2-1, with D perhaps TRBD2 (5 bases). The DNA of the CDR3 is TGTGCCAGCAGTTTACTGGGAGCGGTTCGCAATGAGCAGTTCTTC. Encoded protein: CASSLLGAVRNEQFF.